Listed below are T cell receptor beta chains from one sample, sequenced in a study of radiotherapy plus CTLA-4 blockade in lung cancer. The protocol was immunoSEQ multiplex PCR, while the TCRdb copy is restricted to in-frame clones and leaves out a portion. Of 85,000 to 90,000 clones in the sample, around 84% were seen once. Sample: peripheral blood, taken from a patient treated with radiotherapy plus ipilimumab. These receptors were obtained from a human donor with non-small cell lung cancer that progressed on radiotherapy plus ipilimumab. The CDR3 runs from the conserved cysteine through the conserved F or W. D genes are given only for firm matches. Clone size is given for some rows only: seen once, a few or many times, or a class if the clone is expanded.

CDR3 length	J gene	clone size	V gene	D gene	CDR3 DNA	CDR3 protein
15	TRBJ2-7	once	TRBV28	TRBD1	TGTGCCAGCAGTCCCTATTACAGGGGAAGGGGGGAGCAGTACTTC	CASSPYYRGRGEQYF
14	TRBJ1-6	NA	TRBV5-4	NA	TGTGCCAGCAGCTTGGAACAGAAGAATTCACCCCTCCACTTT	CASSLEQKNSPLHF
17	TRBJ2-6	once	TRBV12-5	NA	TGTGCTAGTGGTTTGGTACGGGGGTTGGACGGGGCCAACGTCCTGACTTTC	CASGLVRGLDGANVLTF
16	TRBJ2-6	NA	TRBV18	NA	TGTGCCAGCTCACCAGCCACCCTCTCTGGGGCCAACGTCCTGACTTTC	CASSPATLSGANVLTF
14	TRBJ2-7	NA	TRBV9	NA	TGTGCCAGCAGCGTTCAGGGGAGCTCCTACGAGCAGTACTTC	CASSVQGSSYEQYF
18	TRBJ1-4	once	TRBV4-1	TRBD1	TGCGCCAGCAGCCAAGTCGGTTCGATCCAGGGGGCTAATGAAAAACTGTTTTTT	CASSQVGSIQGANEKLFF
18	TRBJ1-3	once	TRBV18	TRBD1	TGTGCCAGCTCACCGCCCCTCTCGGACAGGATGGCTGGAAACACCATATATTTT	CASSPPLSDRMAGNTIYF
15	TRBJ2-6	NA	TRBV28	NA	TGTGCCAGCAGCCCAGACAGCTCTGGGGCCAACGTCCTGACTTTC	CASSPDSSGANVLTF
16	TRBJ2-7	NA	TRBV11-2	NA	TGTGCCAGCAGCTTAGGAGACGGGAGAGGATCCTACGAGCAGTACTTC	CASSLGDGRGSYEQYF
14	TRBJ1-5	NA	TRBV6-5	NA	TGTGCCAGCAGTGACTACAGGGCAAAGCAGCCCCAGCATTTT	CASSDYRAKQPQHF
18	TRBJ2-3	few	TRBV11-3	TRBD2	TGTGCCAGCAGCCTAGGCGCTAGCGGGAGGCGGGGCACAGATACGCAGTATTTT	CASSLGASGRRGTDTQYF
11	TRBJ2-7	NA	TRBV6-5	NA	TGTGCCAGCAAGGGCAGCAACGAGCAGTACTTC	CASKGSNEQYF
13	TRBJ2-5	NA	TRBV18	NA	TGTGCCAGCTCACCCCGGGGGCAAGAGACCCAGTACTTC	CASSPRGQETQYF
14	TRBJ2-1	NA	TRBV10-1	TRBD2	TGCGCCAGCAGCGCCGGGACTAGCGGCAATGAGCAGTTCTTC	CASSAGTSGNEQFF
15	TRBJ2-7	NA	TRBV19	NA	TGTGCCAGTAGTTTACGTCACGGACAGAGCTACGAGCAGTACTTC	CASSLRHGQSYEQYF
15	TRBJ2-7	NA	TRBV9	TRBD1	TGTGCCAGCAGCTATACCGGGACAGGGAATACCGAGCAGTACTTC	CASSYTGTGNTEQYF
13	TRBJ2-6	NA	TRBV19	NA	TGTGCCAGTAGAGGGGCTGGGGCCAACGTCCTGACTTTC	CASRGAGANVLTF
17	TRBJ1-3	NA	TRBV4-3	NA	TGCGCCAGCAGCCACCATTCTGTGGGCCTTGAGGGAAACACCATATATTTT	CASSHHSVGLEGNTIYF
15	TRBJ2-7	NA	TRBV2	NA	TGTGCCAGCAGTGAATCAGGACATACTCGGTACGAGCAGTACTTC	CASSESGHTRYEQYF
15	TRBJ2-2	NA	TRBV19	TRBD1	TGTGCCAGTAGTATTGGACAGGGTCTCCCCGGGGAGCTGTTTTTT	CASSIGQGLPGELFF
15	TRBJ1-3	once	TRBV7-8	NA	TGTGCCAGCAGCTTAGCGGGAGGGACTGGAAACACCATATATTTT	CASSLAGGTGNTIYF
11	TRBJ2-1	NA	TRBV20-1	NA	TGCAGTGCTGGGTCCCCGGGACAGCAGTTCTTC	CSAGSPGQQFF
15	TRBJ1-1	NA	TRBV6-6	NA	TGTGCCAGCAGAGGGCCTCGCGGTGGAATGTCTGAAGCTTTCTTT	CASRGPRGGMSEAFF
16	TRBJ1-4	NA	TRBV5-1	TRBD1	TGCGCCAGCAGCAAACAGGGGTCCGCAACTAATGAAAAACTGTTTTTT	CASSKQGSATNEKLFF
13	TRBJ1-3	NA	TRBV29-1	NA	TGCAGCGAGCAGGGTGCTCCTGGAAACACCATATATTTT	CSEQGAPGNTIYF
15	TRBJ2-5	NA	TRBV7-2	TRBD2	TGTGCCAGCAGTTCCCCCCGGACTAGTTTGGAGACCCAGTACTTC	CASSSPRTSLETQYF
14	TRBJ1-2	NA	TRBV5-6	NA	TGTGCCAGCAGCTCGAATGGGGGCATCTATGGCTACACCTTC	CASSSNGGIYGYTF
18	TRBJ2-3	NA	TRBV13	TRBD2	TGTGCCAGCAGCCGTACCCCAGGAGGGAGGGCCTTCACAGATACGCAGTATTTT	CASSRTPGGRAFTDTQYF
14	TRBJ1-5	NA	TRBV5-5	TRBD1	TGTGCCAGCAGCTGGGGACAGGGGCATCAGCCCCAGCATTTT	CASSWGQGHQPQHF
16	TRBJ2-3	NA	TRBV27	NA	TGTGCCAGCTCTTCCGGCCGGGACTTCCTCTTAGATACGCAGTATTTT	CASSSGRDFLLDTQYF
15	TRBJ1-4	NA	TRBV28	NA	TGTGCCAGCAGCCCCCGGGGGACAACTAATGAAAAACTGTTTTTT	CASSPRGTTNEKLFF
14	TRBJ2-7	few	TRBV19	NA	TGTGCCAGTAGTATTGGTTTTGGAAGCTACGAGCAGTACTTC	CASSIGFGSYEQYF
17	TRBJ1-2	NA	TRBV29-1	TRBD1	TGCAGCGTTCCTACAGGGGGAGGGTGGGAAGCTAACTATGGCTACACCTTC	CSVPTGGGWEANYGYTF
13	TRBJ1-2	NA	TRBV5-6	TRBD1	TGTGCCAGCTCCGAGACAGGGGGAACGGGCTACACCTTC	CASSETGGTGYTF
14	TRBJ1-3	NA	TRBV27	NA	TGTGCCAGCAGTTTAGGGGGCTCTGGAAACACCATATATTTT	CASSLGGSGNTIYF
15	TRBJ1-1	NA	TRBV9	NA	TGTGCCAGCAGCCCATATAGGGGATTGAACACTGAAGCTTTCTTT	CASSPYRGLNTEAFF
13	TRBJ2-1	NA	TRBV6-5	NA	TGTGCCAGCAGTTACGTGCACAACAATGAGCAGTTCTTC	CASSYVHNNEQFF
15	TRBJ1-1	few	TRBV6-5	NA	TGTGCCAGCAGTTATTTGGGGGGGCCGGCCACTGAAGCTTTCTTT	CASSYLGGPATEAFF
16	TRBJ2-1	NA	TRBV19	NA	TGTGCCAGTTCTGTCACGGTAAGGAGCTCCTACAATGAGCAGTTCTTC	CASSVTVRSSYNEQFF
14	TRBJ1-6	NA	TRBV4-3	NA	TGCGCCAGCAGCCAAAGTCTTTTTAATTCACCCCTCCACTTT	CASSQSLFNSPLHF
13	TRBJ1-3	NA	TRBV28	NA	TGTGCCAGCAGTTTGTCGGGGAGGAACACCATATATTTT	CASSLSGRNTIYF
16	TRBJ2-3	NA	TRBV9	TRBD2	TGTGCCAGCAGCGTAGCTGCGGGGGAGCCATCGGATACGCAGTATTTT	CASSVAAGEPSDTQYF
14	TRBJ1-2	NA	TRBV6-5	NA	TGTGCCAGCAGTTACTTCGGGGGAAACTATGGCTACACCTTC	CASSYFGGNYGYTF
16	TRBJ2-7	NA	TRBV11-3	TRBD1	TGTGCCAGCAGCTTAGATACAGGACAGGGATCCTACGAGCAGTACTTC	CASSLDTGQGSYEQYF
15	TRBJ1-2	NA	TRBV4-2	NA	TGTGCCAGCAGCCAAGATCGTACAGGCTATGGTGGCTACACCTTC	CASSQDRTGYGGYTF
14	TRBJ1-3	few	TRBV18	TRBD1	TGTGCCAGCTCCGGGACAGATAATGGAAACACCATATATTTT	CASSGTDNGNTIYF
12	TRBJ1-1	NA	TRBV30	NA	TGTGCCTGGAGTCTGGCGGGTACTGAAGCTTTCTTT	CAWSLAGTEAFF
12	TRBJ2-3	NA	TRBV28	NA	TGTGCCAGCAGACCTAACGCGGGTTTGCGGTATTTT	CASRPNAGLRYF
12	TRBJ2-7	NA	TRBV28	TRBD2	TGTGCCAGCACAGGACTAGCCTACGAGCAGTACTTC	CASTGLAYEQYF
14	TRBJ1-2	NA	TRBV18	NA	TGTGCCAGCTCCCAGGAGGGGCTTCCTGGCGGCTACACCTTC	CASSQEGLPGGYTF